The entry below gives a single TCR beta chain sequence along with its context. Profiling relied on immunoSEQ multiplex PCR, and the TCRdb table lists in-frame clones only, not all of them. Here the sample spans 150,000 to 200,000 clones, roughly four fifths being singletons. This specimen comes from a study of blood T cell repertoires in COVID-19. Study information: Samples representing acute and convalescent COVID-19 were sourced from the United States, Italy and Spain. T cells, B-cell-depleted T cells, or PBMCs supplied cDNA or gDNA.

Those enrolled in Seattle joined during active infection and were followed longitudinally afterward. Source material: peripheral blood. The clonotype was recovered from a woman at least 80 years old with COVID-19, enrolled during active disease.

CDR3 sequence: CASSQYRNTEAFF. The DNA of the CDR3 is TGTGCCAGCAGCCAATACAGGAACACTGAAGCTTTCTTT. This chain joins TRBV14 and TRBJ1-1, with D uncertain. The germline V gene has CDR1 SGHDN and CDR2 FVKESK. V was shortened by 2 bases and J by 1 base, with 5 bases between the two germline ends. This CDR3 is 13 amino acids long.